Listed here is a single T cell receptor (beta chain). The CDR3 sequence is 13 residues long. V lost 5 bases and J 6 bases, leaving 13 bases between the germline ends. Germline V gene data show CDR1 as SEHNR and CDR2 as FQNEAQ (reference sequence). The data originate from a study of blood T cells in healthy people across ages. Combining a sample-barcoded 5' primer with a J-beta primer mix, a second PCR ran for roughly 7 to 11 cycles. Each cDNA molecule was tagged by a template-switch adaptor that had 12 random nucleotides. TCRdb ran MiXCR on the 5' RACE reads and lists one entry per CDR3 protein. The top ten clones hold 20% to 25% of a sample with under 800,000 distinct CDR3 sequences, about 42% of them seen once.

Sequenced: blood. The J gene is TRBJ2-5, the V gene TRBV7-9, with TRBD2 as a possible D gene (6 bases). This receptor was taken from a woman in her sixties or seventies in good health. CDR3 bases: TGTGCCAGCAGCCCCTCGGGAGTAAAGACCCAGTACTTC. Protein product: CASSPSGVKTQYF.